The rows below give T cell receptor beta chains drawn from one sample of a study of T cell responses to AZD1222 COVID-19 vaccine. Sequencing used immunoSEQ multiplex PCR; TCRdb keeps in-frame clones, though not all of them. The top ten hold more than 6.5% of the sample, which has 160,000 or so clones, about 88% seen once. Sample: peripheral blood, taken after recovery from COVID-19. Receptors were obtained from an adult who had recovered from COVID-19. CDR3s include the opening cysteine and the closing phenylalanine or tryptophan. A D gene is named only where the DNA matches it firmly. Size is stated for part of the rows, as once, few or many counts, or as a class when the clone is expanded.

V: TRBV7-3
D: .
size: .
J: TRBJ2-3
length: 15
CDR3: CASSPSRGPRDTQYF
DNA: TGTGCCAGCAGCCCCAGCCGGGGCCCTAGAGATACGCAGTATTTT

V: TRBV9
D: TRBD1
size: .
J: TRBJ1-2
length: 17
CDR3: CASSVDLAGQGAGGYTF
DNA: TGTGCCAGCAGCGTAGATCTTGCGGGACAGGGGGCCGGAGGCTACACCTTC

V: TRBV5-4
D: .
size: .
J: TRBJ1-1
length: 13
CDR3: CASTRQENTEAFF
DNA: TGTGCCAGCACGAGACAGGAGAACACTGAAGCTTTCTTT

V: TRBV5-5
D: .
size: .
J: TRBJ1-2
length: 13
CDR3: CASSQTGIYGYTF
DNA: TGTGCCAGCAGCCAAACAGGGATCTATGGCTACACCTTC

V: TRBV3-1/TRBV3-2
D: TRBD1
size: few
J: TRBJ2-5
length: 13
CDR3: CASSQGTGSGQYF
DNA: TGTGCCAGCAGCCAAGGGACAGGGAGTGGCCAGTACTTC

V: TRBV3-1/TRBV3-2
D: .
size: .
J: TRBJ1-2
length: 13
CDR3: CASRLLDSGGYTF
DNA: TGTGCCAGCAGACTCCTGGACAGCGGGGGCTACACCTTC

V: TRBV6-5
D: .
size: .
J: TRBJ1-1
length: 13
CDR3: CASSYLENTEAFF
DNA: TGTGCCAGCAGTTATTTGGAGAACACTGAAGCTTTCTTT

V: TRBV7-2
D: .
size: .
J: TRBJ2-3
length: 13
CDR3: CASSLAFSDTQYF
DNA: TGTGCCAGCAGCTTAGCGTTTTCAGATACGCAGTATTTT

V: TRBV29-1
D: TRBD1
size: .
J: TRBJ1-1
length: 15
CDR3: CSVKPGTGWFTEAFF
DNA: TGCAGCGTTAAACCAGGGACAGGGTGGTTTACTGAAGCTTTCTTT

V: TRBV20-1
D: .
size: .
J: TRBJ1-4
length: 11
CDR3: CSAREVEKLFF
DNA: TGCAGTGCTAGAGAGGTTGAAAAACTGTTTTTT

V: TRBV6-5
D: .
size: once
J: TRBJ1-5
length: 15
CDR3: CASSYSNGGNQPQHF
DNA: TGTGCCAGCAGTTACTCGAACGGGGGCAATCAGCCCCAGCATTTT

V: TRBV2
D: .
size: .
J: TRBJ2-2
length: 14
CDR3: CASSERASTGELFF
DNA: TGTGCCAGCAGTGAGAGGGCCAGCACCGGGGAGCTGTTTTTT

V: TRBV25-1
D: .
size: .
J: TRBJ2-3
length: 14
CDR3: CASSENGGGDTQYF
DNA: TGTGCCAGCAGTGAAAACGGTGGGGGAGATACGCAGTATTTT

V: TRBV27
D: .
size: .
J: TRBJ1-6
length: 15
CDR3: CASSLSIQMGSPLHF
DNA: TGTGCCAGCAGTTTATCGATACAGATGGGTTCACCCCTCCACTTT

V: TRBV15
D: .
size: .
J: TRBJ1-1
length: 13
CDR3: CATSRGRDTEAFF
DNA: TGTGCCACCAGCAGAGGCAGGGACACTGAAGCTTTCTTT

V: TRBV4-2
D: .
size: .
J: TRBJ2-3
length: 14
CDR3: CASSHGVSTDTQYF
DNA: TGTGCCAGCAGCCACGGGGTTAGCACAGATACGCAGTATTTT

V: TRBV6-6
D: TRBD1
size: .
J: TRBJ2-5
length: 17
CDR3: CASSPGIIGTVGVDQYF
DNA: TGTGCCAGCAGTCCAGGTATCATCGGGACAGTCGGCGTGGACCAGTACTTC

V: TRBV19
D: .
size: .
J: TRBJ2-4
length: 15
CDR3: CASSITGVERGIQYF
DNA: TGTGCCAGTAGTATCACCGGGGTTGAACGCGGGATTCAGTACTTC

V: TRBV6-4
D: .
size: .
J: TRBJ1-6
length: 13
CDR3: CASSESGTGPLHF
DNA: TGTGCCAGCAGTGAATCCGGGACTGGGCCCCTCCACTTT

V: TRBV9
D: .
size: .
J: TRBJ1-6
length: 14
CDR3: CASSLDSSGSPLHF
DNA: TGTGCCAGCAGCCTCGACAGCTCCGGATCACCCCTCCACTTT

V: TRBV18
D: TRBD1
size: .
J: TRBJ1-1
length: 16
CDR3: CASSGGVYRGNTEAFF
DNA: TGTGCCAGCTCAGGGGGCGTGTACAGGGGGAACACTGAAGCTTTCTTT

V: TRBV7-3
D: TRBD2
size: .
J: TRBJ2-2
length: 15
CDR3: CASRGGTSAAGELFF
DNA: TGTGCCAGCAGGGGAGGGACTAGCGCCGCCGGGGAGCTGTTTTTT

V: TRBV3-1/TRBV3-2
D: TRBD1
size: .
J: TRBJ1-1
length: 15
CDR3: CASSQAGTANTEAFF
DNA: TGTGCCAGCAGCCAAGCCGGGACAGCTAACACTGAAGCTTTCTTT

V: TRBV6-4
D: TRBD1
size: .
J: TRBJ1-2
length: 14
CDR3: CASSPGQGVGGYTF
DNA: TGTGCCAGCAGCCCGGGACAGGGGGTTGGTGGCTACACCTTC

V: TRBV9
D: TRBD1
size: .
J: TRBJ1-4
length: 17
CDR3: CASSGGQGAVTNEKLFF
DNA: TGTGCCAGCAGCGGGGGACAGGGGGCGGTAACTAATGAAAAACTGTTTTTT

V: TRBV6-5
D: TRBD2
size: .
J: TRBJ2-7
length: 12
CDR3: CASTETSGEQYF
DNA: TGTGCCAGCACGGAGACTAGCGGGGAGCAGTACTTC

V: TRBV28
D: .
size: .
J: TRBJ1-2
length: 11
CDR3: CAGSAGYGYTF
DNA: TGTGCCGGGTCCGCGGGATATGGCTACACCTTC

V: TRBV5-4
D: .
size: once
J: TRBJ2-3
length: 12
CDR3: CASSWGADTQYF
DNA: TGTGCCAGCAGCTGGGGGGCAGATACGCAGTATTTT

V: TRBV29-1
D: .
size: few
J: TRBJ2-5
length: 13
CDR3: CSVEERGQETQYF
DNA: TGCAGCGTTGAAGAGCGGGGTCAAGAGACCCAGTACTTC

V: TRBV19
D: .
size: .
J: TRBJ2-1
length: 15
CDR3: CASLPRRSSYNEQFF
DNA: TGTGCCAGTCTACCCCGACGGAGCTCCTACAATGAGCAGTTCTTC

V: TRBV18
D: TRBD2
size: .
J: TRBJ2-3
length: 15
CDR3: CASSPEGGRTDTQYF
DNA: TGTGCCAGCTCACCGGAGGGAGGGAGGACAGATACGCAGTATTTT

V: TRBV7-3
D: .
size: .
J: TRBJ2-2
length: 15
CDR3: CASSRGAQDAGELFF
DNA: TGTGCCAGCAGCAGAGGGGCGCAAGACGCCGGGGAGCTGTTTTTT

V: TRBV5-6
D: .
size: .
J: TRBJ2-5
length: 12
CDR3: CASSLAQETQYF
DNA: TGTGCCAGCAGCTTGGCCCAAGAGACCCAGTACTTC

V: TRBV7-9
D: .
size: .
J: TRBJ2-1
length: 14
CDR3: CASTLSRARDEQFF
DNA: TGTGCCAGCACCCTGTCAAGGGCTCGAGATGAGCAGTTCTTC

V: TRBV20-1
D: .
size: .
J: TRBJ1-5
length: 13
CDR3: CSASSYSSQPQHF
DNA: TGCAGTGCTAGTTCGTACTCATCTCAGCCCCAGCATTTT

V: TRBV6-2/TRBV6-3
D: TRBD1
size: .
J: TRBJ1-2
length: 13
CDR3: CASSRDSTYGYTF
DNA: TGTGCCAGCAGCAGGGACAGCACATATGGCTACACCTTC

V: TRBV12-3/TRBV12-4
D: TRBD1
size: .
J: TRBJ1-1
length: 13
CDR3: CASSSTGSIEAFF
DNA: TGTGCCAGCAGTTCGACAGGGAGCATTGAAGCTTTCTTT

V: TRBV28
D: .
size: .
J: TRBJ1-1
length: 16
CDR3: CASSLGSATSFTEAFF
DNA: TGTGCCAGCAGTTTAGGTTCGGCTACGAGCTTCACTGAAGCTTTCTTT

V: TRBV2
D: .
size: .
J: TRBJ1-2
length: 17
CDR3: CASSLTGPSGTNYGYTF
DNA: TGTGCCAGCAGTCTCACGGGACCTTCGGGGACTAACTATGGCTACACCTTC

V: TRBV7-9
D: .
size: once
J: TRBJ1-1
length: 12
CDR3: CASREGGTEAFF
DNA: TGTGCCAGCAGGGAGGGGGGGACAGAAGCTTTCTTT

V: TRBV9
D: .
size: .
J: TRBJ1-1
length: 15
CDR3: CASSPEGGNVGEAFF
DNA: TGTGCCAGCAGCCCAGAGGGGGGTAACGTTGGTGAAGCTTTCTTT